A selection of T cell receptor beta chains follows, all from one sample in a study of early T cells in non-severe SARS-CoV-2 infection. TCRdb re-analysed the 5' RACE reads in MiXCR, keeping a single row per CDR3 protein. In the table there are roughly 86,000 distinct CDR3 sequences, about 15% of which are singletons. The material sequenced was whole blood. The source is an adult who was a healthcare worker with PCR-confirmed SARS-CoV-2 infection or an uninfected control (not recorded which). Both conserved end residues are part of each CDR3. The order of the fields is CDR3 DNA, CDR3 protein, D gene, V gene, J gene, clone size. A D gene is named only where the DNA matches it firmly. Clone size is given for some rows only: seen once, a few or many times, or a class if the clone is expanded.

cdr3_nt: TGCAGTGCTAGTCTAGCGGGGGGAACGTCTAGCACAGATACGCAGTATTTT; cdr3_aa: CSASLAGGTSSTDTQYF; d_call: TRBD2; v_call: TRBV20-1; j_call: TRBJ2-3; clone_size: few
cdr3_nt: TGTGCCAGCAGTTTAGCCAGGGGGAAGAATTCACCCCTCCACTTT; cdr3_aa: CASSLARGKNSPLHF; d_call: TRBD1; v_call: TRBV28; j_call: TRBJ1-6; clone_size: many
cdr3_nt: TGTGCCAGCAGCCAAGAGGGCGGACCGGGGGGCACAGATACGCAGTATTTT; cdr3_aa: CASSQEGGPGGTDTQYF; d_call: -; v_call: TRBV4-2; j_call: TRBJ2-3; clone_size: few
cdr3_nt: TGTGCCAGCAGCCCCCAGTCGGGAGGCACCGGGGAGCTGTTTTTT; cdr3_aa: CASSPQSGGTGELFF; d_call: TRBD2; v_call: TRBV7-3; j_call: TRBJ2-2; clone_size: many
cdr3_nt: TGCAGTGCGAAGCCAGGGGGGCCTAATTCACCCCTCCACTTT; cdr3_aa: CSAKPGGPNSPLHF; d_call: TRBD1; v_call: TRBV20-1; j_call: TRBJ1-6; clone_size: once
cdr3_nt: TGCAGTGCTAGAAATACTGCAACTAATGAAAAACTGTTTTTT; cdr3_aa: CSARNTATNEKLFF; d_call: -; v_call: TRBV20-1; j_call: TRBJ1-4; clone_size: few
cdr3_nt: TGTGCCAGCAGCTTAAGTCTCGTCCGGGGGCTTGGTGAGCAGTTCTTC; cdr3_aa: CASSLSLVRGLGEQFF; d_call: -; v_call: TRBV7-3; j_call: TRBJ2-1; clone_size: -
cdr3_nt: TGTGCCAGCAGCGATGAAGAGGGGGCGCAGAACAGCAATGAGCAGTTCTTC; cdr3_aa: CASSDEEGAQNSNEQFF; d_call: TRBD1; v_call: TRBV7-9; j_call: TRBJ2-1; clone_size: -
cdr3_nt: TGTGCCACCAGTGATCCCACTAGATTGGGTACCACCGGGGAGCTGTTTTTT; cdr3_aa: CATSDPTRLGTTGELFF; d_call: -; v_call: TRBV24-1; j_call: TRBJ2-2; clone_size: -
cdr3_nt: TGTGCCAGCAGCCATATCAGAGAGACCCAGTACTTC; cdr3_aa: CASSHIRETQYF; d_call: -; v_call: TRBV3-1; j_call: TRBJ2-5; clone_size: few
cdr3_nt: TGTGCCAGCAGTGGGGACTATCGGGATGAGCAGTTCTTC; cdr3_aa: CASSGDYRDEQFF; d_call: TRBD2; v_call: TRBV6-1; j_call: TRBJ2-1; clone_size: -
cdr3_nt: TGTGCCAGCAGTGACAGACAGGGAGATTCACCCCTCCACTTT; cdr3_aa: CASSDRQGDSPLHF; d_call: TRBD1; v_call: TRBV2; j_call: TRBJ1-6; clone_size: -
cdr3_nt: TGCAGCGTTTACATGTCCGAGAACACTGAAGCTTTCTTT; cdr3_aa: CSVYMSENTEAFF; d_call: -; v_call: TRBV29-1; j_call: TRBJ1-1; clone_size: -
cdr3_nt: TGCGCCAGCAGCCTGAGGGACAAAAACTTGAACACCGGGGAGCTGTTTTTT; cdr3_aa: CASSLRDKNLNTGELFF; d_call: -; v_call: TRBV10-2; j_call: TRBJ2-2; clone_size: few
cdr3_nt: TGTGCCAGCAGTGAATCGTTGTTATGGGGGGCCGATGGCTACACCTTC; cdr3_aa: CASSESLLWGADGYTF; d_call: -; v_call: TRBV6-1; j_call: TRBJ1-2; clone_size: -
cdr3_nt: TGTGCCAGCAGCTCAAGGGCCGCCTCTGGGGCCAACGTCCTGACTTTC; cdr3_aa: CASSSRAASGANVLTF; d_call: -; v_call: TRBV7-3; j_call: TRBJ2-6; clone_size: few
cdr3_nt: TGTGCCAGCAGCTCCGATCCTGGGGCCAACGTCCTGACTTTC; cdr3_aa: CASSSDPGANVLTF; d_call: -; v_call: TRBV7-6; j_call: TRBJ2-6; clone_size: many
cdr3_nt: TGTGCCAGCAGTCCGATATACAGACAGGGTAACGGCTATGGCTACACCTTC; cdr3_aa: CASSPIYRQGNGYGYTF; d_call: TRBD1; v_call: TRBV12-3/TRBV12-4; j_call: TRBJ1-2; clone_size: few
cdr3_nt: TGTGCCAGTAGTAGCCGGGGCCGCCAGCCCCAGCATTTT; cdr3_aa: CASSSRGRQPQHF; d_call: -; v_call: TRBV19; j_call: TRBJ1-5; clone_size: many
cdr3_nt: TGTGCCAGCAGTTCTCGATTGACAGGGAGCGGAAACACCATATATTTT; cdr3_aa: CASSSRLTGSGNTIYF; d_call: TRBD1; v_call: TRBV12-3/TRBV12-4; j_call: TRBJ1-3; clone_size: -
cdr3_nt: TGTGCCAGCAGTTCAAGGGGGCTCACTGAAGCTTTCTTT; cdr3_aa: CASSSRGLTEAFF; d_call: TRBD1; v_call: TRBV27; j_call: TRBJ1-1; clone_size: many
cdr3_nt: TGTGCCAGTAGTATACGACAGAGCAATCAGCCCCAGCATTTT; cdr3_aa: CASSIRQSNQPQHF; d_call: -; v_call: TRBV19; j_call: TRBJ1-5; clone_size: few
cdr3_nt: TGCGCCAGCAGCTTGGCCGGTGGCAGGGGAATCGAGACCCAGTACTTC; cdr3_aa: CASSLAGGRGIETQYF; d_call: -; v_call: TRBV5-1; j_call: TRBJ2-5; clone_size: -
cdr3_nt: TGCAGTGCTAGTGGAGGGAGAGAGACCCAGTACTTC; cdr3_aa: CSASGGRETQYF; d_call: -; v_call: TRBV20-1; j_call: TRBJ2-5; clone_size: many
cdr3_nt: TGTGCCAGCAGCGCCCGGACAGGGTTTACTGAAGCTTTCTTT; cdr3_aa: CASSARTGFTEAFF; d_call: TRBD1; v_call: TRBV7-9; j_call: TRBJ1-1; clone_size: few
cdr3_nt: TGTGCCAGCAGTTTAATGGGGACTGGAAACACCATATATTTT; cdr3_aa: CASSLMGTGNTIYF; d_call: -; v_call: TRBV27; j_call: TRBJ1-3; clone_size: few
cdr3_nt: TGTGCCAGCAGCCCACACAGGAGGAACACTGAAGCTTTCTTT; cdr3_aa: CASSPHRRNTEAFF; d_call: -; v_call: TRBV7-9; j_call: TRBJ1-1; clone_size: -
cdr3_nt: TGTGCCAGCAGCTTAGGTTCACCCAGAGAGGGCTACACCTTC; cdr3_aa: CASSLGSPREGYTF; d_call: -; v_call: TRBV7-9; j_call: TRBJ1-2; clone_size: -
cdr3_nt: TGTGCCAGCAGCTACAGGGGGACGACAGATACGCAGTATTTT; cdr3_aa: CASSYRGTTDTQYF; d_call: TRBD1; v_call: TRBV7-6; j_call: TRBJ2-3; clone_size: -
cdr3_nt: TGTGCCAGCAGTTTAAAGGGATCCACTGAGCAGTTCTTC; cdr3_aa: CASSLKGSTEQFF; d_call: -; v_call: TRBV12-3/TRBV12-4; j_call: TRBJ2-1; clone_size: -
cdr3_nt: TGTGCCAGCAGGCCCAGGGGGGCCTATAATTCACCCCTCCACTTT; cdr3_aa: CASRPRGAYNSPLHF; d_call: TRBD1; v_call: TRBV27; j_call: TRBJ1-6; clone_size: many
cdr3_nt: TGTGCCAGCAGCTTAACAGGGAACGGGGAGCTGTTTTTT; cdr3_aa: CASSLTGNGELFF; d_call: -; v_call: TRBV7-6; j_call: TRBJ2-2; clone_size: -
cdr3_nt: TGCAGTGCTAGAGCCGGAAGTCGGGGGGTGTCTGGAAACACCATATATTTT; cdr3_aa: CSARAGSRGVSGNTIYF; d_call: -; v_call: TRBV20-1; j_call: TRBJ1-3; clone_size: few
cdr3_nt: TGTGCCAGCAGCCCGTCCGCTGCGAACACCGGGGAGCTGTTTTTT; cdr3_aa: CASSPSAANTGELFF; d_call: -; v_call: TRBV4-2; j_call: TRBJ2-2; clone_size: few
cdr3_nt: TGTGCCAGCTCGGAGGTTTTTAACTATGGCTACACCTTC; cdr3_aa: CASSEVFNYGYTF; d_call: -; v_call: TRBV9; j_call: TRBJ1-2; clone_size: few
cdr3_nt: TGTGCCAGCAGTCGACTAGCGGGGTCCTACAATGAGCAGTTCTTC; cdr3_aa: CASSRLAGSYNEQFF; d_call: TRBD2; v_call: TRBV25-1; j_call: TRBJ2-1; clone_size: few
cdr3_nt: TGTGCCAGCAGCTTACCGGGGACATCTCCCGGGGAGCTGTTTTTT; cdr3_aa: CASSLPGTSPGELFF; d_call: -; v_call: TRBV7-2; j_call: TRBJ2-2; clone_size: few
cdr3_nt: TGTGCCAGCAGTACGGGACTGTCCACCGGGGAGCTGTTTTTT; cdr3_aa: CASSTGLSTGELFF; d_call: -; v_call: TRBV7-8; j_call: TRBJ2-2; clone_size: -